This paragraph reports one T cell receptor (beta chain). Its antigen remains unknown. Produced via immunoSEQ multiplex PCR; TCRdb's table is partial and in-frame only. The table includes tens of thousands of clones, around 89% detected once. CDR3 size: 13 residues. Trimming pared 1 base from V and 0 bases from J, leaving 4 bases between. CDR1 is SGHRS, CDR2 YFSETQ, per germline. These data come from a study of PD-1 blockade in classical Hodgkin lymphoma. This sample's time point: newly diagnosed, previously untreated cHL patient sample. Researchers used magnetic negative selection to pull out pure CD4+ T cells from thawed PBMCs. Study results and limitations: Repertoire differences lack defined causes, possibly disease activity or prior therapy.

This TCR came from a human donor with classical Hodgkin lymphoma. Sequenced input: CD4+ T cells from blood. The chain couples TRBV5-1 to TRBJ2-5; D is undetermined. In nucleotides, the CDR3 is TGCGCCAGCAGCTTGATGTACCAAGAGACCCAGTACTTC. This codes for CASSLMYQETQYF.